One and the same sample provided the 21 T cell receptor beta chains below, sequenced in a study of T cell changes during pregnancy in multiple sclerosis (dated by TCRdb to between 2018 and 2021). Library generation was performed with the immunoSEQ multiplex PCR assay. Here the immuneACCESS table is served through TCRdb, limited to in-frame sequences with V and J called. Missing clones are a known gap in these copies; in checked studies unresolved V genes cover under half, and the rest lacks a known reason. This sample gives about 100,000 clones in total; almost 95% of them show up just once. Over 2% of the sample is taken by the ten largest. The sequenced sample was peripheral blood, obtained in the first trimester of pregnancy. Receptors were obtained from a female donor with multiple sclerosis, enrolled in a pregnancy study.

This chain uses TRBV30 with TRBJ1-1; D unclear. The CDR3 spans 13 residues. Trimming left V 4 bases short and J 1 base short, with 10 bases between. Looked up from germline, CDR1 is GTSNPN and CDR2 is SVGIG (reference sequence). The CDR3 nucleotides are TGTGCCTGGATTGCGGTAGGGAACACTGAAGCTTTCTTT. It specifies CAWIAVGNTEAFF.

The genes are TRBV4-1 and TRBJ2-1, with 9 nucleotides matching TRBD1. With 6 bases clipped from V and 6 bases from J, the junction kept 9 bases outside the gene matches. CDR3 length equals 15 residues. Per germline, CDR1 MGHRA and CDR2 YSYEKL. The CDR3: CASRLQGAPGNEQFF. In DNA, the CDR3 is TGCGCCAGCAGACTACAGGGGGCCCCAGGCAATGAGCAGTTCTTC.

This chain uses TRBV7-9 with TRBJ2-7; weak D call: TRBD1 (5 bases). Trimming shortened V by 4 bases and J by 2 bases, and 15 bases separated the two germline ends. The V gene's germline CDR1 is SEHNR and CDR2 FQNEAQ (reference sequence). The CDR3 consists of 15 residues. The CDR3 sequence is CASSSDKKGTYEQYF. The CDR3 DNA is TGTGCCAGCAGCTCGGACAAGAAGGGGACCTACGAGCAGTACTTC.

In its sample, this clone was seen once. The chain recombines TRBV4-1 with TRBJ1-1, with D tentatively TRBD1 (6 bases). Trimming stripped 1 base from V and 1 base from J, with 16 bases between. The length of the CDR3 is 17 residues. In germline, CDR1 is MGHRA, CDR2 YSYEKL. This CDR3 is CASSQAVLGARNTEAFF. CDR3 nucleotides: TGCGCCAGCAGCCAAGCGGTGTTGGGGGCGCGGAACACTGAAGCTTTCTTT.

This clone has only one observation. V is TRBV27 and J is TRBJ2-1; maybe TRBD2 (5 bases). Looked up from germline, CDR1 is MNHEY and CDR2 is SMNVEV (reference sequence). V was pared by 5 bases and J by 8 bases, with 16 bases between. The CDR3 consists of 14 residues. The CDR3, as DNA: TGTGCCAGCAGTCCCGCTAGCATTTGGGATGAGCAGTTCTTC. Its translation is CASSPASIWDEQFF.

V and J are TRBV15 and TRBJ2-1; D gene uncertain. Germline V gene lookup returns CDR1 LNHNV and CDR2 YYDKDF (reference sequence). Trimming stripped 0 bases from V and 0 bases from J, with 12 bases between. This CDR3 region has 17 residues. CDR3 sequence: CATSRDRGGASYNEQFF. In DNA, the CDR3 is TGTGCCACCAGCAGAGATCGAGGCGGAGCCTCCTACAATGAGCAGTTCTTC.

The V call is TRBV19, the J call TRBJ1-1; weak D call: TRBD1 (6 bases). The germline V gene has CDR1 LNHDA and CDR2 SQIVND (reference sequence). V gave up 2 bases and J gave up 7 bases, with 11 bases separating them. CDR3 length: 13 residues. CDR3 sequence: CASSITRTVEAFF. The CDR3 DNA is TGTGCCAGTAGTATAACTCGGACAGTTGAAGCTTTCTTT.

This clone is termed medium-sized (0.01 to 0.1%). V usage is TRBV6-4 and J usage is TRBJ2-3; possible D gene TRBD2, 6 bases. V was trimmed by 5 bases and J by 0 bases, leaving 6 bases between them. The CDR3 has 13 amino acids. Germline loops: CDR1 MRHNA, CDR2 SNTAGT. DNA for the CDR3: TGTGCCAGCAGTAGCGGGAGCACAGATACGCAGTATTTT. Amino acid sequence: CASSSGSTDTQYF.

This clone came up a few times. The gene calls are TRBV28 and TRBJ1-5; no reliable D call. The germline CDR1 and CDR2 sequences are MDHEN and SYDVKM. Between the trimmed V and J ends, which lost 3 bases and 9 bases, there was a span of 18 bases. The CDR3 length is 15 residues. CDR3 region: CASSLIRISMGPQHF. CDR3 DNA sequence: TGTGCCAGCAGTTTGATCAGGATTTCTATGGGGCCCCAGCATTTT.

This clone has just one count. The rearrangement joins TRBV7-2 to TRBJ2-7; TRBD2 matches at 9 bases. Unmatched junction bases numbered 0, after V lost 3 bases and J lost 0 bases. Germline values: CDR1 SGHTA, CDR2 FQGNSA. CDR3 length: 14 residues. CDR3 nucleotide sequence: TGTGCCAGCAGCTTTAGCGGGAGCTCCTACGAGCAGTACTTC. Protein product: CASSFSGSSYEQYF.

This chain connects TRBV19 to TRBJ2-7; D is perhaps TRBD2 (5 bases). Trimming took 3 bases from V and 6 from J, leaving 12 bases between them. The CDR3 consists of 13 residues. The V gene's germline CDR1 is LNHDA and CDR2 SQIVND (reference sequence). The CDR3 bases are TGTGCCAGTAGTATCTCGCTAGCTTCCGAGCAGTACTTC. As protein: CASSISLASEQYF.

In this sample, this clone turned up once. The gene calls are TRBV5-6 and TRBJ2-2; 13 nucleotides agree with TRBD2. The CDR3 runs 17 residues. Germline-derived CDR1 and CDR2 are SGHDT and YYEEEE. V was pared by 4 bases and J by 6 bases, with 9 bases of the junction left unmatched. In DNA, the CDR3 is TGTGCCAGCAGCGTGGGACTAGCGGGAAATATCGCCGGGGAGCTGTTTTTT. Encoded protein: CASSVGLAGNIAGELFF.

This clone occurred a few times. V and J are TRBV4-2 and TRBJ1-1, with D perhaps matching TRBD1 (6 bases). Germline lookup yields CDR1 LGHNA and CDR2 YNFKEQ. Trimming stripped 3 bases from V and 1 base from J, with 12 bases between. CDR3 length: 15 amino acids. In DNA form, the CDR3 reads TGTGCCAGCAGCCAGCCCGACAGGTCGAACACTGAAGCTTTCTTT. Translating gives CASSQPDRSNTEAFF.

This clone came up once. V gene TRBV5-8 combines with J gene TRBJ1-5, with TRBD1 as a possible D gene (5 bases). The germline V gene encodes CDR1 SGHTS and CDR2 YDEGEE. The CDR3 covers 18 residues. Deletions cut 2 bases from V and 6 bases from J, with 24 bases between. As DNA, the CDR3 is TGTGCCAGCAGCTTAGAGGGACTTGGGTTGAAAGGTGGTCAGCCCCAGCATTTT. Translation: CASSLEGLGLKGGQPQHF.

The chain combines TRBV19 with TRBJ2-5; unclear D gene. The germline V and J ends were trimmed by 3 bases and 4 bases, with 9 bases remaining between them. The CDR3 consists of 13 residues. Germline CDR1 and CDR2: LNHDA and SQIVND (reference sequence). The CDR3 bases are TGTGCCAGTAGTATGGATGGCGGAGAGACCCAGTACTTC. It specifies CASSMDGGETQYF.

The rearrangement links TRBV12-5 to TRBJ2-1, with 9 bases matching TRBD2. The CDR3 covers 15 residues. CDR1 and CDR2 from the germline V gene are LGHNT and FRNRAP. Trimming at V came to 2 bases and at J to 3 bases, leaving 2 bases not matched to a gene. The CDR3 nucleotides are TGTGCTAGTGGTTTGAGCGGGAGGTTCTACAATGAGCAGTTCTTC. Protein: CASGLSGRFYNEQFF. Supplemented by reference TRBV12-5 and TRBJ2-1, the full variable domain reads DARVTQTPRHKVTEMGQEVTMRCQPILGHNTVFWYRQTMMQGLELLAYFRNRAPLDDSGMPKDRFSAEMPDATLATLKIQPSEPRDSAVYFCASGLSGRFYNEQFFGPGTRLTVL.

The chain links TRBV6-6 to TRBJ1-4; D uncertain. CDR3 length equals 14 residues. The ends were cut back, 5 bases at V and 4 bases at J, with 11 bases in the middle. Germline V gene lookup returns CDR1 MNHNY and CDR2 SVGAGI (reference sequence). CDR3 nucleotides: TGTGCCAGCAGTAGCCGGGTTCTTAATGAAAAACTGTTTTTT. Translated: CASSSRVLNEKLFF.

This clone appeared once. The chain employs TRBV5-4 and TRBJ2-7, with D maybe TRBD1 (5 bases). From germline, CDR1 is SGHNT and CDR2 YYREEE (reference sequence). Trimming took 4 bases from V and 0 from J, leaving 14 bases between them. CDR3 length: 15 residues. The CDR3 loop is CASSQGLVNSYEQYF. The CDR3 DNA follows: TGTGCCAGCAGCCAGGGCCTAGTCAACTCCTACGAGCAGTACTTC.

V gene TRBV9 combines with J gene TRBJ2-7; possibly TRBD2 for D (5 bases). The CDR3 runs 14 residues. The ends were cut back, 2 bases at V and 0 bases at J, with 9 bases in the middle. Germline V gene sequence: CDR1 SGDLS, CDR2 YYNGEE. As DNA, the CDR3 is TGTGCCAGCAGCGTTGGCGGGCCCTCCTACGAGCAGTACTTC. Amino acid sequence: CASSVGGPSYEQYF.

CDR3 sequence reads: CASSSGGGAFVNEQFF. CDR3 in DNA: TGTGCCAGCAGTTCCGGAGGGGGCGCGTTCGTCAATGAGCAGTTCTTC. The rearrangement links TRBV6-5 to TRBJ2-1; maybe TRBD1 (7 bases). V lost 4 bases and J lost 6, with 19 bases in between. The CDR3 runs 16 residues. The V gene's germline CDR1 is MNHEY and CDR2 SVGAGI.

V is TRBV9 and J is TRBJ2-7; D might be TRBD1 (6 bases). Looked up from germline, CDR1 is SGDLS and CDR2 is YYNGEE. Trimming left V 4 bases short and J 4 bases short, with 15 bases between. The CDR3 runs to 14 residues. In nucleotides, the CDR3 is TGTGCCAGCAGCCGGGGCCAGGGGAAATACGAGCAGTACTTC. It yields the protein CASSRGQGKYEQYF.